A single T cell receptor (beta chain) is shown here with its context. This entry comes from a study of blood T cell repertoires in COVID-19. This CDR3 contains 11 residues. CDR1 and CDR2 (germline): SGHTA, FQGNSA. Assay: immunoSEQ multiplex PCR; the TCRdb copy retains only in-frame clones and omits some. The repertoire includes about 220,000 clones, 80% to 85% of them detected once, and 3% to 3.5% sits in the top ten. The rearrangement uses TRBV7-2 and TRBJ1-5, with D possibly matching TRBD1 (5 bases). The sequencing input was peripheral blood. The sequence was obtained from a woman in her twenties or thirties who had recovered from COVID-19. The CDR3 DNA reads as TGTATTCGTGGGGCCCATCAGCCCCAGCATTTT. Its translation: CIRGAHQPQHF.